The 10 T cell receptor beta chains presented below share a single source sample, sequenced in a study of blood T cell repertoires in COVID-19. The assay was immunoSEQ multiplex PCR, and TCRdb's table has in-frame clones only and misses some. Of some 250,000 clones listed, around 80% are singletons. The specimen was PBMCs or T cells enriched from blood (not recorded which). Receptors were obtained from a man between 35 and 55 years old who had recovered from COVID-19.

The chain recombines TRBV11-2 with TRBJ1-1, with TRBD1 identical over 7 bases. The CDR3 contains 13 residues. After removal of 5 bases from V and 11 bases from J, the junction contained 11 bases not matched to a gene. Germline V gives CDR1 SGHAT, CDR2 FQNNGV. CDR3 amino acids: CASSPERQGSAFF. The CDR3 DNA reads as TGTGCCAGCAGCCCGGAGCGACAGGGATCGGCTTTCTTT.

The chain recombines TRBV5-1 with TRBJ2-3; weak D call: TRBD2 (6 bases). Trimming took 7 bases from V and 2 from J, leaving 14 bases between them. CDR1 is SGHRS and CDR2 is YFSETQ in the germline V gene. The CDR3 runs to 14 residues. Here the CDR3 DNA reads TGCGCCAGCCGGGACTCACGTAACACAGATACGCAGTATTTT. Translation gives CASRDSRNTDTQYF.

The CDR3 loop is CASAGTGNSPLHF. For the CDR3, the DNA is TGTGCCAGTGCCGGGACAGGGAATTCACCCCTCCACTTT. This chain joins TRBV14 and TRBJ1-6; TRBD1 matches at 9 bases. Germline V gene sequence: CDR1 SGHDN, CDR2 FVKESK. V trimming: 9 bases; J trimming: 7 bases; junction bases outside the gene matches: 4. This CDR3 is 13 amino acids long.

This chain joins TRBV30 and TRBJ2-7; the D gene is possibly TRBD2 (5 bases). CDR1 is GTSNPN and CDR2 is SVGIG in the germline V gene (reference sequence). CDR3 size: 14 residues. V dropped 5 bases and J dropped 6 bases, with 20 bases sitting between them. The CDR3 loop reads CAWGATLGGSEQYF. As DNA, the CDR3 is TGTGCCTGGGGCGCGACCCTAGGAGGCAGCGAGCAGTACTTC.

V is TRBV24-1 and J is TRBJ2-5; D is perhaps TRBD2 (5 bases). The ends were cut back, 4 bases at V and 5 bases at J, with 16 bases in the middle. This CDR3 spans 15 amino acids. Germline CDR1 KGHDR, CDR2 SFDVKD. The CDR3 protein is CATSDPTGSGETQYF. The CDR3 DNA is TGTGCCACCAGTGACCCGACGGGGTCGGGCGAGACCCAGTACTTC.

V usage is TRBV5-5 and J usage is TRBJ1-3; tentatively, D is TRBD1 (5 bases). CDR3 length equals 16 residues. Germline V lookup: CDR1 SGHKS, CDR2 YYEKEE (reference sequence). Trimming stripped 2 bases from V and 0 bases from J, with 12 bases between. In DNA, the CDR3 is TGTGCCAGCAGCTTTCAGGGCATGAGCTCTGGAAACACCATATATTTT. It is translated as CASSFQGMSSGNTIYF.

V gene TRBV5-4 combines with J gene TRBJ2-6; 8 nucleotides agree with TRBD1. Per germline, CDR1 SGHNT and CDR2 YYREEE (reference sequence). Trimming removed 0 bases from V and 4 bases from J; junction bases left unmatched: 6. The CDR3 consists of 17 residues. CDR3 bases: TGTGCCAGCAGCTTGGGTCAGGGGGCGCACGGGGCCAACGTCCTGACTTTC. Translating it yields CASSLGQGAHGANVLTF.

The CDR3 region is CASSNWGEGRPQYF. The DNA for the CDR3 is TGTGCCAGCAGTAACTGGGGGGAAGGACGTCCGCAGTACTTC. The chain uses TRBV6-5 and TRBJ2-7; a possible D gene is TRBD2 (6 bases). The length of the CDR3 is 14 residues. Between the trimmed V and J ends, which lost 5 bases and 9 bases, there was a span of 20 bases. CDR1 is MNHEY and CDR2 is SVGAGI in the germline V gene.

This clone showed up just a few times. V gene TRBV2 combines with J gene TRBJ1-6, with D possibly being TRBD1 (6 bases). The CDR3 spans 16 residues. The germline V gene encodes CDR1 SNHLY and CDR2 FYNNEI. Trimming stripped 7 bases from V and 6 bases from J, with 19 bases between. DNA of the CDR3: TGTGCCAGCACAGGGAGGGCCAGGGGCCCTAATTCACCCCTCCACTTT. The encoded protein is CASTGRARGPNSPLHF.

Worth noting for this clone: In the same sample, other DNA sequences code for this CDR3. V usage is TRBV5-4 and J usage is TRBJ2-1; unclear D gene. The CDR3 length is 14 residues. The V end lost 3 bases, the J end lost 1 base, and 8 bases lay between the germline ends. CDR1 and CDR2 (germline): SGHNT, YYREEE (reference sequence). CDR3 DNA: TGTGCCAGCAGCTCTTCGGGTTCCTACAATGAGCAGTTCTTC. This encodes CASSSSGSYNEQFF.